This T cell receptor beta chain was recovered during a study of breast tumors, draining lymph nodes, adjacent tissues. Study-level results: Tumors had less TCR diversity than lymph nodes, more than nontumor tissue. Tumor and nontumor repertoires were significantly more similar in luminal-like than in basal-like breast cancer.

TCRdb reprocessed the multiplex PCR reads with MiXCR, giving one entry per CDR3 protein. There are tens of thousands of distinct CDR3 sequences in the sample; about 38% occur only once, and roughly 24% lies in the top ten. The CDR3 contains 14 residues. With V trimmed by 9 bases and J by 6 bases, 11 bases remained unmatched. Looked up from germline, CDR1 is KGHDR and CDR2 is SFDVKD. In this sample, this clonotype is medium-sized. As yet, its antigen is unknown. The genes are TRBV24-1 and TRBJ2-5; 8 bases map to TRBD1. Sequenced material: breast tumor tissue. The clonotype was recovered from a female donor with breast cancer. Some clones in this sample may be carry-over from other donors' samples. The CDR3 protein is CATQDRVDGKTQYF. CDR3 DNA sequence: TGTGCCACCCAGGACAGGGTTGATGGAAAGACCCAGTACTTC.